This T cell receptor beta chain derives from a study of T cell responses to AZD1222 COVID-19 vaccine. The CDR3 runs 18 residues. Germline values: CDR1 SGHNT, CDR2 YENEEA. Unmatched junction bases numbered 9, after V lost 0 bases and J lost 3 bases. General study findings and limits: Donors skewed white British and female; clonal diversity was possibly underestimated. Unmutated regions of variants are reportedly targeted by nearly half of spike-specific TCRs. Researchers took repertoire samples only after the peak T cell response had come.

Using immunoSEQ multiplex PCR, the repertoire was profiled, and TCRdb retains in-frame clones only, with some absent. The sample shows roughly 140,000 clones, 90% of them seen only once. A note on this clone: What it recognizes is unknown.

The clonotype was recovered from an adult who received the AZD1222 COVID-19 vaccine. This chain connects TRBV11-3 to TRBJ2-1, with TRBD2 matching over 9 bases. Sequenced material: peripheral blood, taken 28 days after the second AZD1222 dose. Written as DNA, the CDR3 is TGTGCCAGCAGCTTAGACGACAGGCTAGCGGGAAGCTACAATGAGCAGTTCTTC. It yields the protein CASSLDDRLAGSYNEQFF.